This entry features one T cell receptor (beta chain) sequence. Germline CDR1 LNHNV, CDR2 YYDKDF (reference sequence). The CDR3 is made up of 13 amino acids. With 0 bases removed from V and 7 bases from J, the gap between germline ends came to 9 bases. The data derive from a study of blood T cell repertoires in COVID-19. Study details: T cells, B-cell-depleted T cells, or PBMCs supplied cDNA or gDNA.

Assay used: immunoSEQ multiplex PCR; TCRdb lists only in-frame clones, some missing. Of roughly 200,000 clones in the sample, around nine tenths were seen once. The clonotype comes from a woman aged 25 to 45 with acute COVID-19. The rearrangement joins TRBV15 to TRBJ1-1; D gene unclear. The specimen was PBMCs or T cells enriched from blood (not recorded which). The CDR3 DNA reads TGTGCCACCAGCAGAGACGGGTTGGTTGAAGCTTTCTTT. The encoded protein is CATSRDGLVEAFF.